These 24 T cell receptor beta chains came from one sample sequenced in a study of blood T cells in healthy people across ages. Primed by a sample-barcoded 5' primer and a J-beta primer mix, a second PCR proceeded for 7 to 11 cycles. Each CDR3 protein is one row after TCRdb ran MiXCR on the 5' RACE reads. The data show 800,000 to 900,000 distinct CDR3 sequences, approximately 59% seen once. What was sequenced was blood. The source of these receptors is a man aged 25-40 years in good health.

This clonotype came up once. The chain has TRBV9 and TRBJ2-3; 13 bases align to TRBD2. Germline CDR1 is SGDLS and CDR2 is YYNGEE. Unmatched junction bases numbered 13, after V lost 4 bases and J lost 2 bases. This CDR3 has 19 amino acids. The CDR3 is CASSPRDLGLAGDTDTQYF. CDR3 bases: TGTGCCAGCAGCCCCCGAGACTTAGGACTAGCGGGGGACACAGATACGCAGTATTTT. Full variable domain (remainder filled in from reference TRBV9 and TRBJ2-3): DSGVTQTPKHLITATGQRVTLRCSPRSGDLSVYWYQQSLDQGLQFLIQYYNGEERAKGNILERFSAQQFPDLHSELNLSSLELGDSALYFCASSPRDLGLAGDTDTQYFGPGTRLTVL.

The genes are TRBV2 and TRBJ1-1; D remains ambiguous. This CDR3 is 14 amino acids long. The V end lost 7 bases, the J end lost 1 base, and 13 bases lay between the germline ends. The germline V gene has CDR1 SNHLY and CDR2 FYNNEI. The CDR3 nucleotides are TGTGCCAGCACCGAGGTCTCATCGAACACTGAAGCTTTCTTT. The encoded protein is CASTEVSSNTEAFF.

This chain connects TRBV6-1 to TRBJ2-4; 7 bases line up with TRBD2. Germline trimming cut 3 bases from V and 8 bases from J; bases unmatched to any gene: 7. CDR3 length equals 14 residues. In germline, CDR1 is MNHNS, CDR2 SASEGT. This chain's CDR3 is CASSDRDYGDIQYF. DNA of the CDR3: TGTGCCAGCAGTGACCGGGACTACGGCGACATTCAGTACTTC.

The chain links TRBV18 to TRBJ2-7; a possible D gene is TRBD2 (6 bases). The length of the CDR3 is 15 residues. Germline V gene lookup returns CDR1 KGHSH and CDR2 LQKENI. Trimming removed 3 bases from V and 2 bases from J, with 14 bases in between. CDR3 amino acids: CASSPEAGSPYEQYF. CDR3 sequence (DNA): TGTGCCAGCTCACCCGAGGCGGGGAGCCCCTACGAGCAGTACTTC.

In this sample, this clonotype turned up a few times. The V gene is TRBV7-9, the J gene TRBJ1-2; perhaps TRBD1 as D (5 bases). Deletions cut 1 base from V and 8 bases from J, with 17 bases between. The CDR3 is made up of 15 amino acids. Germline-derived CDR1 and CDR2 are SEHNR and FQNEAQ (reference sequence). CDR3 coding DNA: TGTGCCAGCAGCTTAGGAGCCTCCAGGGTGGGAGGCTACACCTTC. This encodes CASSLGASRVGGYTF.

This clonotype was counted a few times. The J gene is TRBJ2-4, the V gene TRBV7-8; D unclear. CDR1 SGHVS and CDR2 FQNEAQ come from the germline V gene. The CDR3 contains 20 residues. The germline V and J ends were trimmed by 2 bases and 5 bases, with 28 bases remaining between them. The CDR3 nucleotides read TGTGCCAGCAGCTTAACGACGGCGGCTGTAGTCACCTGGTCGGAAAACATTCAGTACTTC. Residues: CASSLTTAAVVTWSENIQYF.

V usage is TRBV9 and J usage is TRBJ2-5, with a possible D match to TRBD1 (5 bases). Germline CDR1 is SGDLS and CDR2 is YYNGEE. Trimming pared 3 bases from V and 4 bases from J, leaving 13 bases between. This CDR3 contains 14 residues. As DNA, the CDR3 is TGTGCCAGCAGCGGCATAACAGGCCGAGAGACCCAGTACTTC. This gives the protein CASSGITGRETQYF.

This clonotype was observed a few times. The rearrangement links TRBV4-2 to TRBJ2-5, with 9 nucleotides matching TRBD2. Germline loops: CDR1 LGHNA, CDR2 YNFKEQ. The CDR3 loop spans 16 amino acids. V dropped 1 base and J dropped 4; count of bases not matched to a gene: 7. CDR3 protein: CASSQVGTSLGETQYF. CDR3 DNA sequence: TGTGCCAGCAGCCAAGTCGGGACTAGCCTGGGAGAGACCCAGTACTTC.

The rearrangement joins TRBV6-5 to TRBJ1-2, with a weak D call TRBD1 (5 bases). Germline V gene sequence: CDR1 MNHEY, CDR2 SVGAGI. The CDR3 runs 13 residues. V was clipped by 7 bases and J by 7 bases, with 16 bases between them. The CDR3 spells CASTSDGTGGYTF. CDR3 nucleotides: TGTGCCAGCACCTCGGACGGGACGGGTGGCTACACCTTC.

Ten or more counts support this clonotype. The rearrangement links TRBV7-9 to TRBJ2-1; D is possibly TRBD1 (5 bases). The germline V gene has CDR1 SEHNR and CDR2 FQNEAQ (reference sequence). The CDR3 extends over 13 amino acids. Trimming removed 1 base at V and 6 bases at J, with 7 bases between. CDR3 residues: CASSLGQFNEQFF. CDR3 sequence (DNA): TGTGCCAGCAGCTTAGGACAGTTCAATGAGCAGTTCTTC.

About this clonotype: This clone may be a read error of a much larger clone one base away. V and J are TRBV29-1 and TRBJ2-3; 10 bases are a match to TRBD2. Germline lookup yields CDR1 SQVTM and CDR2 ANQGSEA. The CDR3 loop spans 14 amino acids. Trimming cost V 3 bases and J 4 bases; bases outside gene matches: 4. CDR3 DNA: TGCAGCGTTGATACTAGCGGGATCGCAGATACGCAGTATTTT. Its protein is CSVDTSGIADTQYF.

The DNA for the CDR3 is TGCGCCAGCTCCAAAAGCCGGGACAGGGGATGGGGCTACACCTTC. This sequence encodes CASSKSRDRGWGYTF. The genes are TRBV5-1 and TRBJ1-2, with TRBD1 identical over 10 bases. The CDR3 totals 15 residues. The germline CDR1 and CDR2 sequences are SGHRS and YFSETQ. The junction had 14 bases not matched to a gene; V was cut back by 7 bases and J by 8 bases.

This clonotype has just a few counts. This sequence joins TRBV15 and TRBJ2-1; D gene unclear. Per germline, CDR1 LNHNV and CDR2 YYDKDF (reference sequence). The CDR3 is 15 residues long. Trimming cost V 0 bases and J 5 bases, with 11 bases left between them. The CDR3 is CATSREKRPDNEQFF. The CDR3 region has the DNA TGTGCCACCAGCAGAGAGAAACGGCCGGACAATGAGCAGTTCTTC.

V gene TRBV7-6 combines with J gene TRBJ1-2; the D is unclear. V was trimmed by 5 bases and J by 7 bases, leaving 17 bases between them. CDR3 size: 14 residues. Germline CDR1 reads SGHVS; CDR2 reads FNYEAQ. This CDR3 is CASSPSRGTGGYTF. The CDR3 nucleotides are TGTGCCAGCAGCCCCAGTCGGGGAACTGGTGGCTACACCTTC. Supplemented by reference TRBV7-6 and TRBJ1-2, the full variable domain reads GAGVSQSPRYKVTKRGQDVALRCDPISGHVSLYWYRQALGQGPEFLTYFNYEAQQDKSGLPNDRFSAERPEGSISTLTIQRTEQRDSAMYRCASSPSRGTGGYTFGSGTRLTVV.

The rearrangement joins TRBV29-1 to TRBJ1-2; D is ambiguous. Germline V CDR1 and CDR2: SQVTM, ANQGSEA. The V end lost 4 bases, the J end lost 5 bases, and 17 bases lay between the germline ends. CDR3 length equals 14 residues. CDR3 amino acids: CSVAASQPFYGYTF. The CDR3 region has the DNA TGCAGCGTTGCGGCCAGTCAGCCGTTTTATGGCTACACCTTC.

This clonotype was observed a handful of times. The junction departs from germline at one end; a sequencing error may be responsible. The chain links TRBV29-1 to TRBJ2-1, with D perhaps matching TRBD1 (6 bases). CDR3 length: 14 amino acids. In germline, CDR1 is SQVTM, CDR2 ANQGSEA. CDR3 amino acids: CSVANRDTYTEQFF. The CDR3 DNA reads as TGCAGCGTCGCCAACAGGGATACCTACACTGAGCAGTTCTTC.

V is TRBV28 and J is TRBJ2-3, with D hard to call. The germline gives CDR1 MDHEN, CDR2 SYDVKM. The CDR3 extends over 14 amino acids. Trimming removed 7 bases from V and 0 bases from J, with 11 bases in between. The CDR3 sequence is CASTLPLSTDTQYF. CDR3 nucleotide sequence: TGTGCCAGCACCCTCCCTCTTAGCACAGATACGCAGTATTTT.

The CDR3 region has the DNA TGTGCCAGCAGCCCCAGAGCGGGCGGGGGATCCTACAATGAGCAGTTCTTC. Protein: CASSPRAGGGSYNEQFF. J is TRBJ2-1 and V is TRBV7-3; TRBD2 aligns across 7 bases. This CDR3 comprises 17 residues. Germline V lookup: CDR1 SGHTA, CDR2 FQGTGA. V dropped 5 bases and J dropped 1; count of bases not matched to a gene: 11.

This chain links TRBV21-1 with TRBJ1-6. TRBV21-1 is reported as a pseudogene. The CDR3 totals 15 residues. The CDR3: CASSKDARGNSPLHF. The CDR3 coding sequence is TGTGCCAGCAGCAAAGACGCACGGGGAAATTCACCCCTCCACTTT.

CDR3 protein: CASSQLRGEQYF. DNA for the CDR3: TGTGCCAGCAGCCAATTGCGAGGCGAGCAGTACTTC. This chain uses TRBV14 with TRBJ2-7; D gene unclear. Germline-derived CDR1 and CDR2 are SGHDN and FVKESK. Trimming stripped 2 bases from V and 6 bases from J, with 8 bases between. The CDR3 extends over 12 amino acids.

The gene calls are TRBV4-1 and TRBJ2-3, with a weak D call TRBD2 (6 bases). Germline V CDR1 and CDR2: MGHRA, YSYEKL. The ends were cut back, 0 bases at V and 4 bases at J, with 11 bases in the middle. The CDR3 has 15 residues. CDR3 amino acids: CASSQDRGSADTQYF. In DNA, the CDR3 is TGCGCCAGCAGCCAAGATCGGGGGAGCGCAGATACGCAGTATTTT.

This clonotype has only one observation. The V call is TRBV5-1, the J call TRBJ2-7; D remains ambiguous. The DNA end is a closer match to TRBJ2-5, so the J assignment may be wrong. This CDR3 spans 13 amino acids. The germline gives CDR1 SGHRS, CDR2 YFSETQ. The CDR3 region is CASSSGLAETQYF. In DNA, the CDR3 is TGCGCCAGCAGCTCTGGGTTGGCGGAGACCCAGTACTTC.

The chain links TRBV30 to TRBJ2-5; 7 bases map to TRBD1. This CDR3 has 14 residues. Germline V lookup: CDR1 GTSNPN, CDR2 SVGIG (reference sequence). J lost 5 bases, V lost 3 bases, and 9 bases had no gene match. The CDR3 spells CAWRKRGLTETQYF. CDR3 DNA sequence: TGTGCCTGGAGGAAGAGGGGGCTAACGGAGACCCAGTACTTC.

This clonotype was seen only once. The DNA for the CDR3 is TGCAGTGCTTATCGGCTAGCGGGGGGGAATGAGCAGTACTTC. Translating it yields CSAYRLAGGNEQYF. The chain has TRBV20-1 and TRBJ2-7, with TRBD2 matching 12 bases. There are 14 residues in the CDR3. V was pared by 5 bases and J by 7 bases, with 9 bases of the junction left unmatched. CDR1 and CDR2 from the germline V gene are DFQATT and SNEGSKA (reference sequence).